The 5 T cell receptor beta chains presented below share a single source sample, sequenced in a study of cytomegalovirus exposure and HLA in healthy donors. Libraries were prepared by immunoSEQ multiplex PCR; TCRdb keeps only in-frame clonotypes and omits some of them. The repertoire includes about 130,000 clones, roughly 89% of them detected once, and approximately 2% sits in the top ten. Sequencing was carried out using PBMCs. These receptor sequences come from a woman aged 18 to 35 in good health and CMV-seronegative.

The chain carries TRBV27 and TRBJ1-1; 8 bases fit TRBD1. With 3 bases clipped from V and 9 bases from J, the junction kept 3 bases outside the gene matches. Per the germline V gene, CDR1 is MNHEY and CDR2 is SMNVEV (reference sequence). This CDR3 contains 12 residues. The chain's CDR3 is CASSFQGAKAFF. DNA of the CDR3: TGTGCCAGCAGTTTTCAGGGGGCGAAAGCTTTCTTT.

This chain joins TRBV7-9 and TRBJ2-7; 11 nucleotides line up with TRBD1. Germline CDR1 is SEHNR and CDR2 is FQNEAQ (reference sequence). Germline trimming cut 4 bases from V and 4 bases from J; bases unmatched to any gene: 6. CDR3 length: 15 amino acids. CDR3 nucleotide sequence: TGTGCCAGCAGCTCCTCAGGACAGGGGGCATACGAGCAGTACTTC. It codes for CASSSSGQGAYEQYF.

The chain is built from TRBV7-8 and TRBJ2-2; 8 positions agree with TRBD1. CDR1 is SGHVS, CDR2 FQNEAQ, per germline. The CDR3 runs 15 residues. With 5 bases clipped from V and 5 bases from J, the junction kept 7 bases outside the gene matches. This CDR3 reads CASSPRTGWTGELFF. CDR3 in DNA: TGTGCCAGCAGCCCACGGACAGGGTGGACCGGGGAGCTGTTTTTT. Full variable domain (missing parts from reference TRBV7-8 and TRBJ2-2): GAGVSQSPRYKVAKRGQDVALRCDPISGHVSLFWYQQALGQGPEFLTYFQNEAQLDKSGLPSDRFFAERPEGSVSTLKIQRTQQEDSAVYLCASSPRTGWTGELFFGEGSRLTVL.

The rearrangement links TRBV18 to TRBJ1-3; TRBD1 matches 7 bases. Trimming cost V 2 bases and J 3 bases; bases outside gene matches: 4. The V gene's germline CDR1 is KGHSH and CDR2 LQKENI. This CDR3 spans 15 amino acids. CDR3 sequence reads: CASSPSGTVGNTIYF. Written as DNA, the CDR3 is TGTGCCAGCTCACCATCCGGGACAGTTGGAAACACCATATATTTT.

The V gene is TRBV10-3, the J gene TRBJ2-3, with D unresolved. Germline V CDR1 and CDR2: ENHRY, SYGVKD. Between the trimmed V and J ends, which lost 2 bases and 0 bases, there was a span of 3 bases. This CDR3 region has 13 residues. CDR3 amino acids: CAISELSTDTQYF. CDR3 in DNA: TGTGCCATCAGTGAGCTGAGCACAGATACGCAGTATTTT.